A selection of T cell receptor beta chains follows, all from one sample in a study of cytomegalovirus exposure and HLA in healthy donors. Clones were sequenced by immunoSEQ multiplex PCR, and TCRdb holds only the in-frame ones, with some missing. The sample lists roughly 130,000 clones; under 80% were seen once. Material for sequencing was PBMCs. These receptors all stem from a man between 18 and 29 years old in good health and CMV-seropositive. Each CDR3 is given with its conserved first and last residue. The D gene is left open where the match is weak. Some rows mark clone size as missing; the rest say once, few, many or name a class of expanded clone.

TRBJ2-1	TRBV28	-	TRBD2	CASVIAGGSSYNEQFF	TGTGCCAGCGTAATAGCGGGAGGGAGCTCCTACAATGAGCAGTTCTTC
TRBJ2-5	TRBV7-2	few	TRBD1	CASRPRQGAMGETQYF	TGTGCCAGCAGACCCCGACAGGGGGCTATGGGAGAGACCCAGTACTTC
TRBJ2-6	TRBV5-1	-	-	CASSSWTARGSGANVLTF	TGCGCCAGCAGCTCCTGGACAGCACGAGGCTCTGGGGCCAACGTCCTGACTTTC
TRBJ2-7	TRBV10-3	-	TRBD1	CAISGIRGQGSYEQYF	TGTGCCATCAGTGGGATCAGGGGGCAAGGGTCCTACGAGCAGTACTTC
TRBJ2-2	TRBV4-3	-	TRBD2	CASSQDGGGRAGRTGELFF	TGCGCCAGCAGCCAAGATGGGGGCGGGAGGGCCGGAAGGACCGGGGAGCTGTTTTTT
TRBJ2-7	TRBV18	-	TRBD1	CASSLGTGGDEQYF	TGTGCCAGCTCACTCGGGACAGGGGGCGATGAGCAGTACTTC
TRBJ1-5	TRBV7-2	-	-	CASSLGGFRGQPQHF	TGTGCCAGCAGCTTAGGGGGATTTCGGGGTCAGCCCCAGCATTTT
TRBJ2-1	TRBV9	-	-	CASSVDSGTYNEQFF	TGTGCCAGCAGCGTAGACTCGGGAACATACAATGAGCAGTTCTTC
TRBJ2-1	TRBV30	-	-	CAWSLAGSTSYNEQFF	TGTGCCTGGAGTCTGGCGGGCTCGACCTCCTACAATGAGCAGTTCTTC
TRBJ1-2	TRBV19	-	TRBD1	CASSPRTGGLGYTF	TGTGCCAGTAGTCCAAGGACAGGGGGCTTAGGCTACACCTTC
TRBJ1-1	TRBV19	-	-	CASSIMLGATEAFF	TGTGCCAGTAGTATAATGTTGGGGGCCACTGAAGCTTTCTTT
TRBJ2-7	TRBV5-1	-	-	CASRPAILGGEQYF	TGCGCCAGCCGCCCAGCGATCCTGGGGGGAGAGCAGTACTTC
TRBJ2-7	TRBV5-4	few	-	CASSFETGSYEQYF	TGTGCCAGCAGCTTCGAAACAGGATCCTACGAGCAGTACTTC
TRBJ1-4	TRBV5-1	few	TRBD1	CASSLDRGNEKLFF	TGCGCCAGCAGCTTGGACAGGGGGAACGAAAAACTGTTTTTT
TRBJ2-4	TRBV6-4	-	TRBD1	CASSSGTGGKNIQYF	TGTGCCAGCAGTTCCGGGACAGGGGGCAAAAACATTCAGTACTTC
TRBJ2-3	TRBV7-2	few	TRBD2	CASSSGGGTRGRDTQYF	TGTGCCAGCAGCTCCGGCGGGGGGACTAGGGGCCGGGATACGCAGTATTTT
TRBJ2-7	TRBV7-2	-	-	CASSSGQYSYEQYF	TGTGCCAGCAGCTCCGGACAGTACTCCTACGAGCAGTACTTC
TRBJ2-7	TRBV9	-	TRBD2	CASSVGTSVITSYEQYF	TGTGCCAGCAGCGTCGGGACTAGCGTAATCACCTCCTACGAGCAGTACTTC
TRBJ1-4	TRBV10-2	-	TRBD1	CATLRDRGEKLFF	TGCGCCACCCTCCGGGACAGGGGGGAAAAACTGTTTTTT
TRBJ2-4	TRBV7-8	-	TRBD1	CASSIQGLGTKNIQYF	TGTGCCAGCAGCATACAGGGGTTAGGGACCAAAAACATTCAGTACTTC
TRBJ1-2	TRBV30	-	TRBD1	CAWKGQGAFGYTF	TGTGCCTGGAAGGGACAGGGGGCATTTGGCTACACCTTC
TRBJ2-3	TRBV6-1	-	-	CASSESRADTQYF	TGTGCCAGCAGTGAATCCAGGGCGGATACGCAGTATTTT
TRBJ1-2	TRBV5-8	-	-	CASSFDLYGYTF	TGTGCCAGCAGCTTTGACTTATATGGCTACACCTTC
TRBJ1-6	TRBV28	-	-	CASSLFRANGDSPLHF	TGTGCCAGCAGTTTATTCAGGGCTAATGGCGATTCACCCCTCCACTTT
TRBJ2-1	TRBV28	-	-	CASTPSPYNEQFF	TGTGCCAGCACTCCTAGCCCCTACAATGAGCAGTTCTTC
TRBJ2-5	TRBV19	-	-	CATRPGVLGGETQYF	TGTGCCACTCGACCAGGGGTCCTAGGAGGAGAGACCCAGTACTTC
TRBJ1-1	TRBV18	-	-	CASSPEQGQNTEAFF	TGTGCCAGCTCACCGGAACAGGGACAGAACACTGAAGCTTTCTTT
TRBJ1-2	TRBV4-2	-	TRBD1	CASSHLTGIGYTF	TGTGCCAGCAGCCACCTGACAGGGATTGGCTACACCTTC
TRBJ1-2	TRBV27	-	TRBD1	CASSFSTGGTGYTF	TGTGCCAGCAGTTTTTCGACAGGGGGCACCGGCTACACCTTC
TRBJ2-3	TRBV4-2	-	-	CASSQVGQASTDTQYF	TGTGCCAGCAGCCAAGTTGGTCAGGCTAGCACAGATACGCAGTATTTT
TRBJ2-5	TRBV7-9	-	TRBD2	CASSLYGEGKTQYF	TGTGCCAGCAGCTTATACGGGGAGGGAAAGACCCAGTACTTC
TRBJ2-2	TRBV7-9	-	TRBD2	CASSLVLAGANTGELFF	TGTGCCAGCAGCTTAGTCCTAGCGGGAGCAAACACCGGGGAGCTGTTTTTT
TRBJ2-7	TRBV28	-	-	CASSLDAGGEQYF	TGTGCCAGCAGTTTGGATGCCGGCGGCGAGCAGTACTTC
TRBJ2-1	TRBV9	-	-	CASSTMQDNEQFF	TGTGCCAGCAGCACAATGCAGGACAATGAGCAGTTCTTC
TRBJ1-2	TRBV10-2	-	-	CASSDLMRGRESYGYTF	TGCGCCAGCAGTGACCTGATGCGGGGGCGCGAAAGCTATGGCTACACCTTC
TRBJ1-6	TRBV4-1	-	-	CASSQDPGVGRSPLHF	TGCGCCAGCAGCCAAGATCCAGGGGTTGGCAGGTCACCCCTCCACTTT
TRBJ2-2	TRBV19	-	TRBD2	CAAEAGVTGELFF	TGTGCCGCTGAAGCGGGAGTCACCGGGGAGCTGTTTTTT